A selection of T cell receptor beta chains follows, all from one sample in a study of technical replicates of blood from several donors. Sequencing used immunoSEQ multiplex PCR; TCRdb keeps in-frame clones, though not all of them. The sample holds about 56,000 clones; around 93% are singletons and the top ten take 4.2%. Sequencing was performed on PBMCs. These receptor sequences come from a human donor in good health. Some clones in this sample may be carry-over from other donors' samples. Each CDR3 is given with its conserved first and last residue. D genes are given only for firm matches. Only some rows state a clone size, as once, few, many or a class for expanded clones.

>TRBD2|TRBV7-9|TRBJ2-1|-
CASSFQSSGEEQFF
TGTGCCAGCAGCTTTCAATCCAGCGGGGAAGAGCAGTTCTTC
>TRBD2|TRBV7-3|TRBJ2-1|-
CASSPQTGGRYNEQFF
TGTGCCAGCAGCCCCCAAACGGGAGGGCGTTACAATGAGCAGTTCTTC
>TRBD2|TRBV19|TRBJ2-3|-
CASSIPLARTDTQYF
TGTGCCAGTAGTATACCACTAGCGCGCACAGATACGCAGTATTTT
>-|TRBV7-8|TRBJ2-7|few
CASKTGRQSYEQYF
TGTGCCAGCAAAACAGGGCGCCAGTCCTACGAGCAGTACTTC
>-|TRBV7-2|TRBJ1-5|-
CASSPGGSSNQPQHF
TGTGCCAGCAGCCCGGGGGGGTCAAGCAATCAGCCCCAGCATTTT
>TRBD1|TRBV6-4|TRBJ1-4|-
CASRRPLQGAGNEKLFF
TGTGCCAGCAGGAGGCCTTTACAGGGGGCAGGTAATGAAAAACTGTTTTTT
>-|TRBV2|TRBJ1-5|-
CASSEGGAQPQHF
TGTGCCAGCAGTGAGGGAGGGGCTCAGCCCCAGCATTTT
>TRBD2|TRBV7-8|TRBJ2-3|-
CASRAAGGTDTQYF
TGTGCCAGCAGAGCAGCGGGGGGCACAGATACGCAGTATTTT
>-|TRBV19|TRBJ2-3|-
CASRDFLRDTQYF
TGTGCCAGTAGAGATTTTTTGAGAGATACGCAGTATTTT
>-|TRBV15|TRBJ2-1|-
CATSRGDMKGFGSYNEQFF
TGTGCCACCAGCAGAGGAGATATGAAGGGGTTTGGCTCCTACAATGAGCAGTTCTTC
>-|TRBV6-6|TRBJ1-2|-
CASSYGTINYGYTF
TGTGCCAGCAGTTACGGGACAATTAACTATGGCTACACCTTC
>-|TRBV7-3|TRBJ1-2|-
CASSSDTGSGYTF
TGTGCCAGCAGCTCAGACACAGGGTCAGGCTACACCTTC
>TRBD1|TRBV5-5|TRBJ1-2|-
CASSWGQGFEGYTF
TGTGCCAGCAGCTGGGGACAGGGCTTTGAGGGCTACACCTTC
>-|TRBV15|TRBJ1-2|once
CATSAANYGYTF
TGTGCCACCAGCGCGGCTAACTATGGCTACACCTTC
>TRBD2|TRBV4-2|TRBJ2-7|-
CASSQDGTIASEQYF
TGTGCCAGCAGCCAAGATGGGACTATCGCCTCCGAGCAGTACTTC
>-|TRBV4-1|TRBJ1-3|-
CASSQDAGTYSGNTIYF
TGCGCCAGCAGCCAAGATGCCGGGACTTACTCTGGAAACACCATATATTTT
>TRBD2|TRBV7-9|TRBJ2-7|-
CASSPAGGPGEQYF
TGTGCCAGCAGTCCAGCGGGAGGGCCCGGCGAGCAGTACTTC
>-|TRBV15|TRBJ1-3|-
CATSRDRGSGNTIYF
TGTGCCACCAGCAGAGATAGGGGATCTGGAAACACCATATATTTT
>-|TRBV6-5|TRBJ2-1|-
CASSSTLYSYNEQFF
TGTGCCAGCAGTTCTACTTTGTACTCCTACAATGAGCAGTTCTTC
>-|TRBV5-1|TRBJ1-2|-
CASSPGWGSSGYGYTF
TGCGCCAGCAGCCCGGGGTGGGGAAGTAGCGGCTATGGCTACACCTTC
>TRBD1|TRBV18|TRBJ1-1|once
CASSQGQGLTEAFF
TGTGCCAGCTCACAGGGACAGGGGTTGACTGAAGCTTTCTTT
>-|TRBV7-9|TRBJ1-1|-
CASSATLDLKAFF
TGTGCCAGCAGCGCCACCTTGGACTTGAAGGCTTTCTTT
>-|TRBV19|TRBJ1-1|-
CASSPGGNTEAFF
TGTGCCAGTAGCCCCGGCGGGAACACTGAAGCTTTCTTT